The 15 T cell receptor beta chains given below trace back to one sample, sequenced in a study of radiotherapy plus CTLA-4 blockade in lung cancer. TCRdb's table, derived via immunoSEQ multiplex PCR, lists solely in-frame clones and lacks some. This sample has roughly 51,000 clones, with about 86% found just once. This material consisted of peripheral blood, taken from a patient treated with radiotherapy plus ipilimumab. The receptor set was obtained from a human donor with non-small cell lung cancer that progressed on radiotherapy plus ipilimumab. Some clones in this sample may be carry-over from other donors' samples.

The genes are TRBV4-2 and TRBJ1-2; D not certain. V was shortened by 0 bases and J by 1 base, with 18 bases between the two germline ends. CDR1 LGHNA and CDR2 YNFKEQ come from the germline V gene. The CDR3 totals 18 residues. CDR3 sequence reads: CASSQDVAAADDNYGYTF. DNA of the CDR3: TGTGCCAGCAGCCAAGATGTAGCGGCAGCCGATGATAACTATGGCTACACCTTC.

The chain combines TRBV19 with TRBJ1-3; no definite D call. Per the germline V gene, CDR1 is LNHDA and CDR2 is SQIVND (reference sequence). This CDR3 has 14 amino acids. With 5 bases removed from V and 2 bases from J, the gap between germline ends came to 10 bases. CDR3 loop: CASSLTGTGNTIYF. The CDR3 DNA reads TGTGCCAGTAGTTTGACGGGGACTGGAAACACCATATATTTT.

A word on this clone: Other DNA variants within this sample encode the same CDR3. CDR3 in DNA: TGTGCCAGCTCACCCCAGGGGGCCTCTGGGGCCAACGTCCTGACTTTC. This sequence encodes CASSPQGASGANVLTF. V is TRBV18 and J is TRBJ2-6, with 8 bases lining up with TRBD1. Germline V CDR1 and CDR2: KGHSH, LQKENI. J lost 0 bases, V lost 3 bases, and 1 base had no gene match. This CDR3 region has 16 residues.

The J gene is TRBJ2-7, the V gene TRBV7-2, with 9 bases fitting TRBD2. This CDR3 contains 15 residues. Germline values: CDR1 SGHTA, CDR2 FQGNSA. The J segment lost 3 bases and the V segment lost 2 bases, leaving 5 bases of the junction unmatched. This CDR3 reads CASSLRREGFYEQYF. CDR3 nucleotide sequence: TGTGCCAGCAGCTTAAGGCGGGAGGGTTTCTACGAGCAGTACTTC.

CDR3 coding DNA: TGTGCCAGCAGGCCACAGGACGGACAGGCAAGGGGCACCGGGGAGCTGTTTTTT. The encoded protein is CASRPQDGQARGTGELFF. This sequence joins TRBV27 and TRBJ2-2, with 7 bases fitting TRBD1. Germline lookup yields CDR1 MNHEY and CDR2 SMNVEV (reference sequence). V lost 6 bases and J lost 4; bases outside the gene matches: 17. The CDR3 extends over 18 amino acids.

This clone occurred once. The chain carries TRBV5-1 and TRBJ1-1; the D gene is possibly TRBD1 (6 bases). This CDR3 contains 14 residues. CDR1 SGHRS and CDR2 YFSETQ come from the germline V gene. V lost 6 bases and J 4 bases, leaving 16 bases between the germline ends. CDR3 DNA: TGCGCCAGCACATCCGGGACAACGGGCACTGAAGCTTTCTTT. It translates to CASTSGTTGTEAFF.

The chain is built from TRBV10-3 and TRBJ2-5; D uncertain. V dropped 11 bases and J dropped 12 bases, with 13 bases sitting between them. Germline CDR1 is ENHRY and CDR2 is SYGVKD. This CDR3 is 9 amino acids long. The CDR3: CALCGVEYF. In nucleotides, the CDR3 is TGTGCCCTCTGCGGAGTGGAGTACTTC.

This chain connects TRBV5-4 to TRBJ1-4, with a tentative D call TRBD1 (6 bases). V gave up 0 bases and J gave up 2 bases, with 8 bases separating them. Germline CDR1 and CDR2: SGHNT and YYREEE (reference sequence). The CDR3 runs to 15 residues. In DNA, the CDR3 is TGTGCCAGCAGCTTGGCACAGGGCACTAATGAAAAACTGTTTTTT. Encoded protein: CASSLAQGTNEKLFF.

This sequence joins TRBV27 and TRBJ2-5; 7 bases map to TRBD2. Looked up from germline, CDR1 is MNHEY and CDR2 is SMNVEV (reference sequence). The V gene end was trimmed by 4 bases and the J gene end by 3 bases; junction bases not matched to a gene: 8. The CDR3 has 15 amino acids. The CDR3 region has the DNA TGTGCCAGCAGTTCTACGGGGGGAGGGGAAGAGACCCAGTACTTC. Its protein is CASSSTGGGEETQYF.

This chain connects TRBV18 to TRBJ1-6; perhaps TRBD1 as D (5 bases). The CDR3 is 14 amino acids. Per the germline V gene, CDR1 is KGHSH and CDR2 is LQKENI. Trimming left V 3 bases short and J 6 bases short, with 9 bases between. CDR3 DNA sequence: TGTGCCAGCTCACCGCGGGACGGTAATTCACCCCTCCACTTT. This codes for CASSPRDGNSPLHF.

The rearrangement uses TRBV10-3 and TRBJ2-7; 8 bases map to TRBD2. The CDR3 contains 14 residues. J lost 3 bases, V lost 3 bases, and 4 bases had no gene match. Germline V CDR1 and CDR2: ENHRY, SYGVKD. The CDR3 is CAISDRSGDYEQYF. Written as DNA, the CDR3 is TGTGCCATCAGTGATCGTAGCGGGGACTACGAGCAGTACTTC.

The V gene is TRBV2, the J gene TRBJ1-5; possible D gene TRBD1, 6 bases. Trimming left V 7 bases short and J 3 bases short, with 16 bases between. The CDR3 length is 15 residues. CDR1 is SNHLY and CDR2 is FYNNEI in the germline V gene. In DNA, the CDR3 is TGTGCCAGCAACCTGGGGGGGGCGGACAATCAGCCCCAGCATTTT. It is translated as CASNLGGADNQPQHF.

This clone appeared a few times. The chain links TRBV6-1 to TRBJ2-1, with D possibly TRBD1 on 5 matching bases. V dropped 3 bases and J dropped 1 base, with 10 bases sitting between them. Germline assignment: CDR1 MNHNS and CDR2 SASEGT. The CDR3 sequence is 15 residues long. The CDR3 spells CASSDHAGSYNEQFF. The CDR3 DNA follows: TGTGCCAGCAGTGACCACGCAGGGTCCTACAATGAGCAGTTCTTC.

The CDR3, as DNA: TGTGCCAGCAGCTTGGAGTCTGACAGGGGGACCTACAATGAGCAGTTCTTC. This translates into CASSLESDRGTYNEQFF. The rearrangement uses TRBV5-4 and TRBJ2-1; TRBD1 matches at 9 bases. Germline lookup yields CDR1 SGHNT and CDR2 YYREEE (reference sequence). The CDR3 sequence is 17 residues long. The V segment lost 0 bases and the J segment 2 bases; nucleotides outside the gene matches: 6.

The J gene is TRBJ2-1, the V gene TRBV25-1; TRBD1 agrees at 9 bases. Germline assignment: CDR1 MGHDK and CDR2 SYGVNS. The CDR3 contains 15 residues. Trimming removed 2 bases from V and 2 bases from J; junction bases left unmatched: 1. DNA of the CDR3: TGTGCCAGCAGTGAAGGACAGGGGCCCTACAATGAGCAGTTCTTC. It encodes CASSEGQGPYNEQFF.